The next 2 T cell receptor beta chains were all read from a single sample in a study of blood T cell repertoires in COVID-19. Assay used: immunoSEQ multiplex PCR; TCRdb lists only in-frame clones, some missing. The sample has about 200,000 clones; approximately 82% are singletons. The sequenced material came from peripheral blood. These receptors all come from a man aged 45-60 years with active or convalescent COVID-19.

V usage is TRBV7-2 and J usage is TRBJ2-7; 7 bases fit TRBD1. The CDR3 is 14 residues long. The germline V gene encodes CDR1 SGHTA and CDR2 FQGNSA. The trim removed 6 bases at V and 0 bases at J, leaving 5 bases unmatched. CDR3 sequence (DNA): TGTGCCAGCAGTTTGGACAGGACCTCCTACGAGCAGTACTTC. Translating it yields CASSLDRTSYEQYF.

The chain joins TRBV2 to TRBJ2-1; 8 bases map to TRBD1. This CDR3 region has 13 residues. The V segment lost 5 bases and the J segment 9 bases; nucleotides outside the gene matches: 6. From germline, CDR1 is SNHLY and CDR2 FYNNEI. The CDR3 loop reads CASSWQGAGEQFF. In nucleotides, the CDR3 is TGTGCCAGCAGTTGGCAGGGGGCCGGTGAGCAGTTCTTC.